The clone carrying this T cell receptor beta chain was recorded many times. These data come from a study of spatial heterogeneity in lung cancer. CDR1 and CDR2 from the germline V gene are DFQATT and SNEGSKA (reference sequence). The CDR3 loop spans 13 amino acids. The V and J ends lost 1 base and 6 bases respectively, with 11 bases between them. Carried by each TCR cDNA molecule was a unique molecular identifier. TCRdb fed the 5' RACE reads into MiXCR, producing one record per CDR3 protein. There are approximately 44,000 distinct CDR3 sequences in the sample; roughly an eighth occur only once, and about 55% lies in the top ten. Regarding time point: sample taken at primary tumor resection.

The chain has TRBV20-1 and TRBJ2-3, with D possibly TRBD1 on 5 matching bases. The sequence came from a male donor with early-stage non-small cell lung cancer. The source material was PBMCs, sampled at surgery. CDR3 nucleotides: TGCAGTGCTAGAGGTTCCCCAGGGGATACGCAGTATTTT. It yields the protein CSARGSPGDTQYF.